Below are 31 T cell receptor beta chains sequenced from a single sample in a study of blood T cell repertoires in COVID-19. Some clones are missing from TCRdb's copy, which holds only in-frame ones; the method was immunoSEQ multiplex PCR. In the table there are some 70,000 clones, around 89% of which are singletons. The sequenced sample was peripheral blood. The receptors stem from a woman aged 70 to 79 with acute or convalescent COVID-19.

This sequence joins TRBV29-1 and TRBJ2-3, with TRBD2 identical over 10 bases. V lost 1 base, J lost 2 bases, and 3 bases stayed unmatched. The CDR3 runs to 15 residues. From germline, CDR1 is SQVTM and CDR2 ANQGSEA. DNA of the CDR3: TGCAGCGTTGAAGGGCTAGCGGGGGACACAGATACGCAGTATTTT. Its translation is CSVEGLAGDTDTQYF.

The J gene is TRBJ1-1, the V gene TRBV21-1; the table's D gene call, TRBD1, was not cross checked with the DNA. TRBV21-1 represents a pseudogene. The CDR3 loop spans 12 amino acids. CDR3 sequence (DNA): TGTGCCAGCGGCTTCCCCCCAACTGAAGCTTTCTTT. Amino acid sequence: CASGFPPTEAFF.

The chain carries TRBV7-3 and TRBJ1-3; 7 bases are a match to TRBD1. V dropped 5 bases and J dropped 0; count of bases not matched to a gene: 10. Germline V gives CDR1 SGHTA, CDR2 FQGTGA. There are 17 residues in the CDR3. The CDR3 region is CASSNRQGRSSGNTIYF. The CDR3 coding sequence is TGTGCCAGCAGCAACAGACAGGGAAGGAGCTCTGGAAACACCATATATTTT.

The chain uses TRBV6-5 and TRBJ1-1; 9 nucleotides line up with TRBD1. This CDR3 region has 15 residues. Germline V gene lookup returns CDR1 MNHEY and CDR2 SVGAGI. Trimming cost V 2 bases and J 7 bases; bases outside gene matches: 8. CDR3 region: CASSYGGQGKDEAFF. The CDR3, as DNA: TGTGCCAGCAGTTACGGGGGACAGGGAAAGGATGAAGCTTTCTTT.

The chain is built from TRBV2 and TRBJ1-2; no clear D gene. The CDR3 contains 11 residues. V lost 5 bases, J lost 4 bases, and 5 bases lay in between. The V gene's germline CDR1 is SNHLY and CDR2 FYNNEI. CDR3 bases: TGTGCCAGCAGTCCCGGCTATGGCTACACCTTC. It yields the protein CASSPGYGYTF. The full variable domain, in which reference TRBV2 and TRBJ1-2 provide the parts outside the CDR3, is EPEVTQTPSHQVTQMGQEVILRCVPISNHLYFYWYRQILGQKVEFLVSFYNNEISEKSEIFDDQFSVERPDGSNFTLKIRSTKLEDSAMYFCASSPGYGYTFGSGTRLTVV.

The genes are TRBV11-2 and TRBJ2-7; the match to TRBD1 covers 7 bases. The CDR3 totals 16 residues. The V gene's germline CDR1 is SGHAT and CDR2 FQNNGV. The V gene end was trimmed by 0 bases and the J gene end by 0 bases; junction bases not matched to a gene: 5. The CDR3 protein is CASSLDLGTVSYEQYF. The CDR3 DNA sequence: TGTGCCAGCAGCTTAGATCTAGGGACAGTCTCCTACGAGCAGTACTTC.

The chain combines TRBV6-2 or TRBV6-3 with TRBJ2-1; D ambiguous. Trimming stripped 2 bases from V and 7 bases from J, with 6 bases between. From germline, CDR1 is MNHEY and CDR2 SVGEGT. CDR3 length equals 12 residues. CDR3 bases: TGTGCCAGCAGTTACCCTACGAATGAGCAGTTCTTC. Protein: CASSYPTNEQFF.

The CDR3 nucleotides read TGTGCCAGCAGCCCTAGAGAGACCCAGTACTTC. Protein sequence: CASSPRETQYF. The chain carries TRBV2 and TRBJ2-5; D gene ambiguous. Trimming shortened V by 6 bases and J by 4 bases, and 6 bases separated the two germline ends. Germline values: CDR1 SNHLY, CDR2 FYNNEI. The CDR3 runs 11 residues.

The chain couples TRBV7-2 to TRBJ2-7; 9 nucleotides line up with TRBD2. The CDR3 has 17 amino acids. Germline V CDR1 and CDR2: SGHTA, FQGNSA. V lost 3 bases to trimming and J lost 3 bases; unmatched junction nucleotides: 12. CDR3 nucleotide sequence: TGTGCCAGCAGCTTCCTGGGGGGGTCTAGCGGGGACTACGAGCAGTACTTC. Translation gives CASSFLGGSSGDYEQYF.

The chain has TRBV10-3 and TRBJ2-2, with TRBD2 matching 8 bases. The V gene end was trimmed by 3 bases and the J gene end by 3 bases; junction bases not matched to a gene: 9. Germline lookup yields CDR1 ENHRY and CDR2 SYGVKD. The CDR3 has 17 amino acids. DNA of the CDR3: TGTGCCATCAGTGACCCAACTGGACTAGCTTACACCGGGGAGCTGTTTTTT. It translates to CAISDPTGLAYTGELFF.

The chain links TRBV12-3 or TRBV12-4 to TRBJ1-2, with D possibly TRBD1 on 5 matching bases. Between the trimmed V and J ends, which lost 4 bases and 8 bases, there was a span of 11 bases. The CDR3 runs 12 residues. In DNA, the CDR3 is TGTGCCAGCAGTTCAGGGTTTTACGGCTACACCTTC. It is translated as CASSSGFYGYTF.

The chain joins TRBV7-2 to TRBJ2-1; unclear D gene. The CDR3 consists of 15 residues. The V gene's germline CDR1 is SGHTA and CDR2 FQGNSA. V was trimmed by 1 base and J by 1 base, leaving 8 bases between them. The CDR3 loop is CASSLGLPSYNEQFF. CDR3 bases: TGTGCCAGCAGCTTAGGGCTCCCGTCCTACAATGAGCAGTTCTTC.

This chain connects TRBV7-3 to TRBJ2-3; D uncertain. V was trimmed by 2 bases and J by 4 bases, leaving 7 bases between them. This CDR3 is 13 amino acids long. Germline CDR1 SGHTA, CDR2 FQGTGA. CDR3: CASSLRVPDTQYF. Here the CDR3 DNA reads TGTGCCAGCAGCTTACGGGTACCAGATACGCAGTATTTT.

This clone was recorded only once. The V gene is TRBV27, the J gene TRBJ2-1; weak D call: TRBD1 (6 bases). Trimming left V 6 bases short and J 8 bases short, with 11 bases between. In germline, CDR1 is MNHEY, CDR2 SMNVEV (reference sequence). The CDR3 consists of 12 residues. CDR3 loop: CASRTGIDEQFF. CDR3 bases: TGTGCCAGCAGAACAGGGATCGATGAGCAGTTCTTC.

The chain joins TRBV2 to TRBJ1-6; 7 bases fit TRBD1. Trimming took 6 bases from V and 9 from J; bases not matched to a gene: 5. This CDR3 is built from 13 residues. Germline V gene sequence: CDR1 SNHLY, CDR2 FYNNEI. CDR3 DNA sequence: TGTGCCAGCAGGACAGGGACCCCTTCACCCCTCCACTTT. Its protein is CASRTGTPSPLHF. The variable domain in full, completed from reference TRBV2 and TRBJ1-6, reads EPEVTQTPSHQVTQMGQEVILRCVPISNHLYFYWYRQILGQKVEFLVSFYNNEISEKSEIFDDQFSVERPDGSNFTLKIRSTKLEDSAMYFCASRTGTPSPLHFGNGTRLTVT.

This chain joins TRBV29-1 and TRBJ2-2; 9 positions agree with TRBD2. The CDR3 covers 16 residues. The germline V gene has CDR1 SQVTM and CDR2 ANQGSEA. V lost 6 bases to trimming and J lost 0 bases; unmatched junction nucleotides: 8. The CDR3 sequence: CSVQGTSFSNTGELFF. The DNA for the CDR3 is TGCAGCGTGCAAGGGACTAGCTTTTCGAACACCGGGGAGCTGTTTTTT.

The chain couples TRBV28 to TRBJ2-1, with 8 bases aligning to TRBD1. The CDR3 totals 14 residues. CDR1 is MDHEN, CDR2 SYDVKM, per germline. V shed 6 bases and J 5 bases; nucleotides not matched to a gene: 6. The CDR3 loop reads CASRIQGGNNEQFF. CDR3 nucleotide sequence: TGTGCCAGCAGGATACAGGGGGGCAACAATGAGCAGTTCTTC. Using reference TRBV28 and TRBJ2-1 for the parts outside the CDR3, the full variable domain is DVKVTQSSRYLVKRTGEKVFLECVQDMDHENMFWYRQDPGLGLRLIYFSYDVKMKEKGDIPEGYSVSREKKERFSLILESASTNQTSMYLCASRIQGGNNEQFFGPGTRLTVL.

The V and J genes are TRBV6-6 and TRBJ1-1, with 8 bases lining up with TRBD1. Germline-derived CDR1 and CDR2 are MNHNY and SVGAGI (reference sequence). V lost 5 bases and J lost 4; bases outside the gene matches: 6. CDR3 length: 14 amino acids. CDR3 coding DNA: TGTGCCAGCAGTAGACAGGGGAGTGGCACTGAAGCTTTCTTT. Its protein is CASSRQGSGTEAFF.

In DNA form, the CDR3 reads TGTGCCAGCAGCCTGGGGTCCGGACGGACAGGGCAAGGCTACACCTTC. Translation: CASSLGSGRTGQGYTF. The genes are TRBV5-4 and TRBJ1-2, with 8 positions matching TRBD1. The J segment lost 8 bases and the V segment lost 4 bases, leaving 16 bases of the junction unmatched. Germline assignment: CDR1 SGHNT and CDR2 YYREEE (reference sequence). The CDR3 is made up of 16 amino acids.

As concerns this clone: The junction departs from germline at one end; a sequencing error may be responsible. The J gene is TRBJ1-2, the V gene TRBV28; the match to TRBD1 covers 10 bases. Germline lookup yields CDR1 MDHEN and CDR2 SYDVKM. CDR3 length: 14 amino acids. The CDR3 DNA is TGTGCCGGCAGACCTGGGGACAGGGGCTATGGCTACACCTTC. Its protein is CAGRPGDRGYGYTF.

The V and J genes are TRBV29-1 and TRBJ1-1; 10 bases line up with TRBD1. Per germline, CDR1 SQVTM and CDR2 ANQGSEA. The trim removed 5 bases at V and 5 bases at J, leaving 17 bases unmatched. This CDR3 contains 17 residues. The CDR3, as DNA: TGCAGCGTTTATTGGACAGGGGGGGCTTTAAGGCGGACTGAAGCTTTCTTT. Encoded protein: CSVYWTGGALRRTEAFF.

The V call is TRBV19, the J call TRBJ2-7, with D perhaps TRBD1 (6 bases). Trimming removed 3 bases at V and 3 bases at J, with 9 bases between. CDR1 LNHDA and CDR2 SQIVND come from the germline V gene (reference sequence). The CDR3 spans 13 residues. The CDR3 region is CASSMVQGYEQYF. Written as DNA, the CDR3 is TGTGCCAGTAGTATGGTACAGGGCTACGAGCAGTACTTC.

This sequence joins TRBV2 and TRBJ1-2; no clear D. V was shortened by 2 bases and J by 4 bases, with 8 bases between the two germline ends. CDR1 SNHLY and CDR2 FYNNEI come from the germline V gene. The CDR3 totals 13 residues. CDR3 residues: CASSEQRFYGYTF. The CDR3, as DNA: TGTGCCAGCAGTGAACAGCGGTTCTATGGCTACACCTTC.

The chain has TRBV4-1 and TRBJ2-1, with 8 bases matching TRBD1. Looked up from germline, CDR1 is MGHRA and CDR2 is YSYEKL. The CDR3 spans 16 residues. Trimming took 2 bases from V and 1 from J; bases not matched to a gene: 4. The CDR3 reads CASSQIQGASYNEQFF. The CDR3 DNA follows: TGCGCCAGCAGCCAAATTCAGGGGGCTTCCTACAATGAGCAGTTCTTC.

The chain recombines TRBV4-2 with TRBJ2-1, with 9 positions matching TRBD2. CDR1 and CDR2 from the germline V gene are LGHNA and YNFKEQ. CDR3 length equals 14 residues. J was trimmed by 2 bases and V by 4 bases; bases with no gene match: 0. The CDR3: CASSPSGAYNEQFF. The CDR3 DNA reads TGTGCCAGCAGCCCTAGCGGGGCCTACAATGAGCAGTTCTTC.

This clone was counted only a few times. This chain connects TRBV13 to TRBJ2-5; 7 nucleotides line up with TRBD2. The CDR3 loop spans 13 amino acids. V lost 6 bases, J lost 3 bases, and 4 bases stayed unmatched. Germline V CDR1 and CDR2: PRHDT, FYEKMQ (reference sequence). The CDR3 DNA follows: TGTGCCAGCAGGGCGGGAGTAAAAGAGACCCAGTACTTC. Amino acid sequence: CASRAGVKETQYF.

This chain joins TRBV18 and TRBJ1-1, with TRBD1 matching 9 bases. The CDR3 consists of 16 residues. The V gene's germline CDR1 is KGHSH and CDR2 LQKENI. V dropped 3 bases and J dropped 3; count of bases not matched to a gene: 8. CDR3 sequence: CASSPLTGGADTEAFF. The DNA of the CDR3 is TGTGCCAGCTCACCTTTAACAGGGGGCGCAGACACTGAAGCTTTCTTT.

The chain has TRBV9 and TRBJ2-3; D may be TRBD2 (6 bases). Germline V lookup: CDR1 SGDLS, CDR2 YYNGEE. Deletions cut 0 bases from V and 0 bases from J, with 11 bases between. The CDR3 is 16 amino acids. DNA for the CDR3: TGTGCCAGCAGCGTAGATGCCGGGAGCAGCACAGATACGCAGTATTTT. It translates to CASSVDAGSSTDTQYF. Full variable domain (remainder filled in from reference TRBV9 and TRBJ2-3): DSGVTQTPKHLITATGQRVTLRCSPRSGDLSVYWYQQSLDQGLQFLIQYYNGEERAKGNILERFSAQQFPDLHSELNLSSLELGDSALYFCASSVDAGSSTDTQYFGPGTRLTVL.

This clone was counted once. The chain recombines TRBV10-3 with TRBJ1-1; the D gene is possibly TRBD1 (6 bases). The CDR3 contains 14 residues. Germline values: CDR1 ENHRY, CDR2 SYGVKD. With 5 bases removed from V and 0 bases from J, the gap between germline ends came to 10 bases. The CDR3 loop reads CAISSRGVNTEAFF. Written as DNA, the CDR3 is TGTGCCATCAGTTCCAGGGGCGTGAACACTGAAGCTTTCTTT.

This clone was detected only once. The J gene is TRBJ2-1, the V gene TRBV11-2, with D tentatively TRBD1 (6 bases). Germline loops: CDR1 SGHAT, CDR2 FQNNGV. The germline V and J ends were trimmed by 0 bases and 7 bases, with 22 bases remaining between them. This CDR3 is built from 18 residues. For the CDR3, the DNA is TGTGCCAGCAGCTTAGAAGATATGGGCAGGGGTCAATATAATGAGCAGTTCTTC. Its translation is CASSLEDMGRGQYNEQFF.

The chain uses TRBV9 and TRBJ1-2; TRBD1 agrees at 10 bases. The CDR3 has 14 residues. Germline V CDR1 and CDR2: SGDLS, YYNGEE. V was pared by 2 bases and J by 5 bases, with 3 bases of the junction left unmatched. CDR3 protein: CASSVDRGPYGYTF. CDR3 coding DNA: TGTGCCAGCAGCGTCGACAGGGGGCCTTATGGCTACACCTTC.